Presented here are 19 T cell receptor beta chains from one specimen sequenced in a study of persistence of HIV-infected CD4 T cells. Sequencing used immunoSEQ version 4 in survey mode. The method was immunoSEQ multiplex PCR; TCRdb's version includes in-frame clones alone and lacks a portion of them. The sample yields approximately 36,000 clones, about 84% seen once. Cells were stimulated with overlapping HIV-1 Gag 15-mer peptides. CD40L/CD69 double-negative CD45RO-high memory CD4+ T cells were collected. Antigens for these TCRs are unknown. Source: cultured CD4+ T cells from PBMCs, taken from a patient who received antiretroviral therapy. These receptors all stem from an adult with HIV. The donor label of this sample is uncertain.

This chain links TRBV9 with TRBJ2-3; tentative D call: TRBD2 (6 bases). The V gene's germline CDR1 is SGDLS and CDR2 YYNGEE. CDR3 length: 17 residues. The V end lost 8 bases, the J end lost 2 bases, and 24 bases lay between the germline ends. CDR3: CASSYRAWGGTTDTQYF. The CDR3 coding sequence is TGTGCCAGTTCTTACCGCGCGTGGGGCGGGACCACAGATACGCAGTATTTT.

The chain carries TRBV12-1 and TRBJ1-5. TRBV12-1 is annotated as a pseudogene. The CDR3 is 15 amino acids. CDR3 region: CASSPPWGSSQPQHF. The CDR3 coding sequence is TGTGCCAGCAGCCCCCCTTGGGGTTCAAGTCAGCCCCAGCATTTT.

This chain uses TRBV18 with TRBJ1-5; D remains ambiguous. Trimming stripped 4 bases from V and 1 base from J, with 5 bases between. CDR1 and CDR2 from the germline V gene are KGHSH and LQKENI. The CDR3 totals 13 residues. CDR3 DNA: TGTGCCAGCTCACAGATGAGCAATCAGCCCCAGCATTTT. This codes for CASSQMSNQPQHF.

CDR3 sequence reads: CASSTDRQGPYEQYF. In nucleotides, the CDR3 is TGTGCCAGTAGTACCGATCGACAGGGGCCCTACGAGCAGTACTTC. The gene calls are TRBV19 and TRBJ2-7; the match to TRBD1 covers 8 bases. The V gene end was trimmed by 4 bases and the J gene end by 2 bases; junction bases not matched to a gene: 7. The CDR3 runs 15 residues. Germline assignment: CDR1 LNHDA and CDR2 SQIVND (reference sequence).

The table lists this clone with a few counts. This chain joins TRBV7-3 and TRBJ2-7; 7 nucleotides match TRBD1. V shed 1 base, J shed 7 bases, and the junction held 10 bases outside the gene matches. The CDR3 is made up of 15 amino acids. The germline V gene has CDR1 SGHTA and CDR2 FQGTGA. The CDR3 here is CASSLKSGQGVEQYF. The CDR3 nucleotides read TGTGCCAGCAGCTTAAAAAGTGGGCAGGGGGTTGAGCAGTACTTC.

The gene calls are TRBV7-8 and TRBJ1-5; D unresolved. This CDR3 contains 16 residues. CDR1 is SGHVS, CDR2 FQNEAQ, per germline. Trimming removed 6 bases at V and 2 bases at J, with 17 bases between. The CDR3 bases are TGTGCCAGCAGTTTTAGAGCGCGGCAGGGCAATCAGCCCCAGCATTTT. Its translation is CASSFRARQGNQPQHF.

The V and J genes are TRBV25-1 and TRBJ1-4, with D tentatively TRBD1 (5 bases). CDR3 length equals 14 residues. V was pared by 4 bases and J by 3 bases, with 9 bases between. CDR1 and CDR2 (germline): MGHDK, SYGVNS. The CDR3 region has the DNA TGTGCCAGCAGTGGAGCGGGGCCTAATGAAAAACTGTTTTTT. Its protein product is CASSGAGPNEKLFF.

This rearrangement joins TRBV18 to TRBJ1-6; maybe TRBD1 (6 bases). V was trimmed by 3 bases and J by 9 bases, leaving 15 bases between them. Germline CDR1 KGHSH, CDR2 LQKENI. The CDR3 has 15 residues. The CDR3 sequence: CASSPPDSAGSPLHF. The DNA of the CDR3 is TGTGCCAGCTCACCCCCGGACAGCGCAGGTTCACCCCTCCACTTT.

The rearrangement uses TRBV16 and TRBJ2-2; D perhaps matches TRBD1 (7 bases). This CDR3 is built from 15 residues. The germline V and J ends were trimmed by 4 bases and 4 bases, with 13 bases remaining between them. Germline lookup yields CDR1 KGHSY and CDR2 FQNENV. The CDR3 DNA reads as TGTGCCAGCAGCCCCCAGGGGGGATTCACCGGGGAGCTGTTTTTT. Translation gives CASSPQGGFTGELFF.

On this clone: An end of the junction differs from the germline gene, which may be a read error. The chain carries TRBV18 and TRBJ1-2; 7 bases are shared with TRBD1. Germline values: CDR1 KGHSH, CDR2 LQKENI. The CDR3 runs 15 residues. CDR3 DNA: TGTGTCAGCTCACCCCCCGACAGGGAGGTGTCTGGCTACACCTTC. Protein: CVSSPPDREVSGYTF.

Of note for this clone: Other DNA sequences in this specimen translate into the identical CDR3. The V and J genes are TRBV6-5 and TRBJ1-2, with D uncertain. The CDR3 loop spans 13 amino acids. Trimming cost V 2 bases and J 2 bases, with 6 bases left between them. Germline V gives CDR1 MNHEY, CDR2 SVGAGI. CDR3 in DNA: TGTGCCAGCAGTTACGGCGGCAACTATGGCTACACCTTC. Its translation is CASSYGGNYGYTF.

J is TRBJ1-6 and V is TRBV21-1; the table's D call, TRBD1, was not checked against the DNA. TRBV21-1 is deemed a pseudogene. The CDR3 consists of 12 residues. The CDR3 region has the DNA TGTGCCAGCAGCTTACAGGTTTCACCCCTCCACTTT. It specifies CASSLQVSPLHF.

This chain links TRBV21-1 with TRBJ2-4. TRBV21-1 is a pseudogene locus. The CDR3 is made up of 20 amino acids. CDR3 DNA: TGTGCCAGCAGCATCGCCCGTGGACGAGTTCCAGCCTCGGCCAAAAACATTCAGTACTTC. This translates into CASSIARGRVPASAKNIQYF.

This chain joins TRBV6-5 and TRBJ2-2, with 10 bases matching TRBD2. V lost 0 bases, J lost 8 bases, and 6 bases stayed unmatched. There are 16 residues in the CDR3. The germline V gene encodes CDR1 MNHEY and CDR2 SVGAGI. CDR3 DNA: TGTGCCAGCAGTTACTCGAGTTCTAGCGGGGGTGGGGAGCTGTTTTTT. This codes for CASSYSSSSGGGELFF.

This chain links TRBV2 with TRBJ2-7, with 14 bases identical to TRBD2. Germline V gene lookup returns CDR1 SNHLY and CDR2 FYNNEI. V shed 5 bases and J 2 bases; nucleotides not matched to a gene: 2. The CDR3 extends over 15 amino acids. The CDR3 coding sequence is TGTGCCAGCAGTTGGACTAGCGGGGGGCCCTACGAGCAGTACTTC. Amino acids: CASSWTSGGPYEQYF.

The chain has TRBV6-1 and TRBJ2-7; D remains ambiguous. The CDR3 sequence is 12 residues long. V lost 5 bases and J lost 6, with 11 bases in between. In germline, CDR1 is MNHNS, CDR2 SASEGT. CDR3: CASSWLGLEQYF. The CDR3 DNA is TGTGCCAGCAGTTGGTTGGGCCTCGAGCAGTACTTC.

The rearrangement joins TRBV5-6 to TRBJ1-2; D remains ambiguous. The germline V gene encodes CDR1 SGHDT and CDR2 YYEEEE. The CDR3 is 15 amino acids. V lost 0 bases, J lost 0 bases, and 9 bases lay in between. The CDR3: CASSLAIGANYGYTF. CDR3 DNA: TGTGCCAGCAGCTTGGCGATCGGGGCTAACTATGGCTACACCTTC. Full variable domain (missing parts from reference TRBV5-6 and TRBJ1-2): DAGVTQSPTHLIKTRGQQVTLRCSPKSGHDTVSWYQQALGQGPQFIFQYYEEEERQRGNFPDRFSGHQFPNYSSELNVNALLLGDSALYLCASSLAIGANYGYTFGSGTRLTVV.

This rearrangement joins TRBV9 to TRBJ2-1; tentatively, D is TRBD2 (6 bases). Germline V gene lookup returns CDR1 SGDLS and CDR2 YYNGEE. CDR3 length: 16 residues. V was cut by 2 bases and J by 0 bases, with 12 bases left in between. The CDR3 spells CASSVASGPSYNEQFF. CDR3 sequence (DNA): TGTGCCAGCAGCGTCGCAAGCGGGCCCTCCTACAATGAGCAGTTCTTC.

The rearrangement joins TRBV7-9 to TRBJ1-3; D uncertain. The germline CDR1 and CDR2 sequences are SEHNR and FQNEAQ (reference sequence). The CDR3 is 12 amino acids. The V gene lost 5 bases and the J gene lost 4 bases, with 6 bases spanning the gap. The CDR3 bases are TGTGCCAGCAGCGTCCAGGGAAACACCATATATTTT. Protein sequence: CASSVQGNTIYF.